The 7 T cell receptor beta chains below were found in one sample sequenced in a study of blood T cell repertoires in COVID-19. TCRdb's table, derived via immunoSEQ multiplex PCR, lists solely in-frame clones and lacks some. The sample has 90,000 to 150,000 clones, 70% to 80% seen once. Material for sequencing was peripheral blood. Receptors originate from a man between 65 and 80 years old with acute or convalescent COVID-19.

The V gene is TRBV5-6, the J gene TRBJ2-5, with 8 nucleotides matching TRBD2. The CDR3 runs to 16 residues. Germline V gene lookup returns CDR1 SGHDT and CDR2 YYEEEE. V dropped 0 bases and J dropped 0; count of bases not matched to a gene: 4. The DNA for the CDR3 is TGTGCCAGCAGCTTGGCACTAGCGGAACACCAAGAGACCCAGTACTTC. This gives the protein CASSLALAEHQETQYF.

The chain carries TRBV27 and TRBJ2-2, with D tentatively TRBD2 (5 bases). V lost 6 bases to trimming and J lost 4 bases, with 9 bases between them. The CDR3 spans 13 residues. Germline V CDR1 and CDR2: MNHEY, SMNVEV (reference sequence). CDR3 in amino acids: CASRRTATGELFF. CDR3 nucleotide sequence: TGTGCCAGCAGACGGACTGCCACCGGGGAGCTGTTTTTT.

This chain uses TRBV7-3 with TRBJ1-6; 8 bases are a match to TRBD1. The CDR3 sequence is 15 residues long. V trimming: 5 bases; J trimming: 6 bases; junction bases outside the gene matches: 6. The V gene's germline CDR1 is SGHTA and CDR2 FQGTGA. CDR3 coding DNA: TGTGCCAGCAGCGGCGACAGGGGAGGTAATTCACCCCTCCACTTT. Translating gives CASSGDRGGNSPLHF.

The V and J genes are TRBV19 and TRBJ1-1, with 7 bases fitting TRBD1. Germline V gene lookup returns CDR1 LNHDA and CDR2 SQIVND (reference sequence). This CDR3 region has 13 residues. V was clipped by 4 bases and J by 5 bases; unmatched bases: 4. The CDR3 here is CASSTTGVTEAFF. In nucleotides, the CDR3 is TGTGCCAGTAGTACTACAGGGGTTACTGAAGCTTTCTTT.

The rearrangement links TRBV7-2 to TRBJ2-4; tentative D call: TRBD1 (5 bases). This CDR3 is 14 amino acids long. With 1 base removed from V and 6 bases from J, the gap between germline ends came to 10 bases. Germline loops: CDR1 SGHTA, CDR2 FQGNSA. CDR3 bases: TGTGCCAGCAGCTTAGAGGCAGGGCGAAACATTCAGTACTTC. Amino acids: CASSLEAGRNIQYF. Using reference TRBV7-2 and TRBJ2-4 for the parts outside the CDR3, the full variable domain is GAGVSQSPSNKVTEKGKDVELRCDPISGHTALYWYRQSLGQGLEFLIYFQGNSAPDKSGLPSDRFSAERTGGSVSTLTIQRTQQEDSAVYLCASSLEAGRNIQYFGAGTRLSVL.

The chain joins TRBV19 to TRBJ2-3; 7 bases align to TRBD1. The CDR3 contains 15 residues. J lost 1 base, V lost 0 bases, and 1 base had no gene match. The germline V gene has CDR1 LNHDA and CDR2 SQIVND (reference sequence). The CDR3 region has the DNA TGTGCCAGTAGTATAGAGGGGACAGGCACAGATACGCAGTATTTT. It yields the protein CASSIEGTGTDTQYF.

This clone was observed a single time. The chain carries TRBV7-9 and TRBJ2-5, with a weak D call TRBD2 (6 bases). Deletions cut 2 bases from V and 0 bases from J, with 10 bases between. The CDR3 covers 15 residues. The germline V gene has CDR1 SEHNR and CDR2 FQNEAQ (reference sequence). CDR3 sequence: CASSLFGGNQETQYF. CDR3 nucleotide sequence: TGTGCCAGCAGCTTATTCGGGGGAAACCAAGAGACCCAGTACTTC.